One sample yielded the 27 T cell receptor beta chains listed below, sequenced in a study of blood T cells in healthy people across ages. The second PCR ran roughly 7 to 12 cycles with a sample-barcoded 5' primer and J-beta primers. TCRdb re-called the 5' RACE reads through MiXCR, storing one row per CDR3 protein. The sample yields 1 million or so distinct CDR3 sequences, under 30% seen once. These records were also assigned to another study, of T cells of mothers and their children.

The sequencing input was blood. These TCRs come from a girl aged 2-10 years in good health.

This clonotype was detected a few times. The rearrangement joins TRBV11-2 to TRBJ2-5; weak D call: TRBD2 (5 bases). The germline V gene encodes CDR1 SGHAT and CDR2 FQNNGV. V gave up 7 bases and J gave up 0 bases, with 9 bases separating them. There are 13 residues in the CDR3. CDR3 sequence: CASNFGNQETQYF. The CDR3 DNA reads TGTGCCAGCAACTTCGGGAACCAAGAGACCCAGTACTTC.

This clonotype has only a few counts. The CDR3 DNA follows: TGCAGTGCTAGAGACCCCACTAGCGGGGGAATAGATACGCAGTATTTT. Translated, it gives CSARDPTSGGIDTQYF. J is TRBJ2-3 and V is TRBV20-1; 11 bases map to TRBD2. This CDR3 is built from 16 residues. V shed 0 bases and J 5 bases; nucleotides not matched to a gene: 7. CDR1 is DFQATT, CDR2 SNEGSKA, per germline (reference sequence).

This clonotype showed up just a few times. J is TRBJ2-1 and V is TRBV2; D not resolved. From germline, CDR1 is SNHLY and CDR2 FYNNEI. V was clipped by 2 bases and J by 0 bases, with 17 bases between them. The CDR3 is 18 amino acids. CDR3 region: CASSELVGNQRSYNEQFF. The CDR3 DNA is TGTGCCAGCAGTGAACTAGTGGGGAACCAACGCTCCTACAATGAGCAGTTCTTC.

This clonotype occurred a few times. The chain couples TRBV12-3 or TRBV12-4 to TRBJ2-4; maybe TRBD1 (6 bases). The V gene lost 6 bases and the J gene lost 2 bases, with 17 bases spanning the gap. The CDR3 consists of 16 residues. CDR3 sequence reads: CASSPAGTGSKNIQYF. CDR3 DNA sequence: TGTGCCAGCAGCCCCGCGGGTACAGGGTCCAAAAACATTCAGTACTTC.

The V and J genes are TRBV28 and TRBJ2-5, with a tentative D call TRBD1 (6 bases). V gave up 5 bases and J gave up 2 bases, with 15 bases separating them. Germline-derived CDR1 and CDR2 are MDHEN and SYDVKM. This CDR3 region has 15 residues. As DNA, the CDR3 is TGTGCCAGCAGTGGACTCGGGCAGGGGCAAGAGACCCAGTACTTC. Its protein product is CASSGLGQGQETQYF.

This clonotype was observed a few times. This chain joins TRBV29-1 and TRBJ2-2; no reliable D call. Germline V CDR1 and CDR2: SQVTM, ANQGSEA. This CDR3 is built from 10 residues. Between the trimmed V and J ends, which lost 6 bases and 5 bases, there was a span of 4 bases. The chain's CDR3 is CSVWTGELFF. Written as DNA, the CDR3 is TGCAGCGTGTGGACCGGGGAGCTGTTTTTT.

The genes are TRBV5-1 and TRBJ2-5, with no clear D. Per germline, CDR1 SGHRS and CDR2 YFSETQ. CDR3 length: 17 amino acids. V was shortened by 0 bases and J by 3 bases, with 18 bases between the two germline ends. CDR3 DNA sequence: TGCGCCAGCAGCTTGGGTTCCCAGGTGAACCAGGAAGAGACCCAGTACTTC. Translating gives CASSLGSQVNQEETQYF. Variable domain in full (rest from reference TRBV5-1 and TRBJ2-5): KAGVTQTPRYLIKTRGQQVTLSCSPISGHRSVSWYQQTPGQGLQFLFEYFSETQRNKGNFPGRFSGRQFSNSRSEMNVSTLELGDSALYLCASSLGSQVNQEETQYFGPGTRLLVL.

The V and J genes are TRBV20-1 and TRBJ1-4; unclear D gene. Germline values: CDR1 DFQATT, CDR2 SNEGSKA (reference sequence). This CDR3 has 16 residues. Trimming left V 0 bases short and J 0 bases short, with 11 bases between. The chain's CDR3 is CSARDLEWATNEKLFF. CDR3 sequence (DNA): TGCAGTGCTAGAGATCTGGAATGGGCAACTAATGAAAAACTGTTTTTT.

The V and J genes are TRBV27 and TRBJ2-3, with D perhaps assigned TRBD1 or TRBD2 (5 bases each). The CDR3 is 12 residues long. Germline assignment: CDR1 MNHEY and CDR2 SMNVEV (reference sequence). Trimming shortened V by 11 bases and J by 8 bases, and 17 bases separated the two germline ends. This CDR3 is CASGTSWGTQYF. The CDR3 nucleotides are TGTGCCTCGGGGACCTCATGGGGTACGCAGTATTTT.

The CDR3 nucleotides read TGTGCCAGCAGCTTGTACGCCTTCAATGAGCAGTTCTTC. Its translation is CASSLYAFNEQFF. The chain has TRBV7-3 and TRBJ2-5; D uncertain. The DNA end lines up better with TRBJ2-1; the J call may be wrong. The CDR3 has 13 residues. Looked up from germline, CDR1 is SGHTA and CDR2 is FQGTGA.

Comment on this clonotype: An end of the junction differs from the germline gene, which may be a read error. The rearrangement joins TRBV2 to TRBJ2-5; 7 bases align to TRBD1. The V gene's germline CDR1 is SNHLY and CDR2 FYNNEI. This CDR3 has 16 residues. The CDR3 is CATSRIRQGTQEAQYF. In DNA form, the CDR3 reads TGTGCCACATCAAGAATTAGACAGGGTACCCAAGAGGCCCAGTACTTC.

The V call is TRBV7-9, the J call TRBJ1-5; a weak D match, TRBD1 (6 bases). V was cut by 5 bases and J by 5 bases, with 16 bases left in between. This CDR3 is 15 amino acids long. CDR1 and CDR2 from the germline V gene are SEHNR and FQNEAQ (reference sequence). DNA of the CDR3: TGTGCCAGCAGCCCACCGGACAGCCTAGATCAGCCCCAGCATTTT. Encoded protein: CASSPPDSLDQPQHF.

This clonotype was counted between two and nine times. V gene TRBV4-2 combines with J gene TRBJ1-2; 9 bases fit TRBD1. The CDR3 runs 15 residues. The V and J ends lost 4 bases and 3 bases, in that order; junction bases with no gene match: 6. CDR1 and CDR2 (germline): LGHNA, YNFKEQ. Written as DNA, the CDR3 is TGTGCCAGCAGCCCGCAGGGACAGGGAGACTATGGCTACACCTTC. Protein: CASSPQGQGDYGYTF.

The J gene is TRBJ2-5, the V gene TRBV12-3 or TRBV12-4; D remains ambiguous. The CDR3 sequence is 14 residues long. V shed 1 base and J shed 5 bases, with 11 bases lying between them. CDR3 bases: TGTGCCAGCAGTTTAGGCTCCCCTAGGGAGACCCAGTACTTC. This encodes CASSLGSPRETQYF.

The chain links TRBV7-6 to TRBJ1-3; 7 nucleotides align to TRBD1. J lost 3 bases, V lost 3 bases, and 5 bases had no gene match. The CDR3 is 15 amino acids. Looked up from germline, CDR1 is SGHVS and CDR2 is FNYEAQ. CDR3 sequence reads: CASSFDREGGNTIYF. The DNA of the CDR3 is TGTGCCAGCAGCTTTGACAGGGAGGGTGGAAACACCATATATTTT.

This chain joins TRBV11-3 and TRBJ2-1; D might be TRBD2 (5 bases). Germline lookup yields CDR1 SGHNT and CDR2 YENEEA. This CDR3 is built from 16 residues. V was pared by 0 bases and J by 4 bases, with 13 bases between. CDR3 region: CASSLEGGRTYNEQFF. CDR3 sequence (DNA): TGTGCCAGCAGCTTAGAAGGCGGGCGCACTTACAATGAGCAGTTCTTC. The full variable domain, its missing parts supplied by reference TRBV11-3 and TRBJ2-1, is EAGVVQSPRYKIIEKKQPVAFWCNPISGHNTLYWYLQNLGQGPELLIRYENEEAVDDSQLPKDRFSAERLKGVDSTLKIQPAELGDSAVYLCASSLEGGRTYNEQFFGPGTRLTVL.

The chain carries TRBV28 and TRBJ2-5; TRBD1 matches 9 bases. V shed 6 bases and J 5 bases; nucleotides not matched to a gene: 4. This CDR3 region has 13 residues. Germline values: CDR1 MDHEN, CDR2 SYDVKM. The CDR3 DNA reads TGTGCCAGCAGGGACAGGGGATCTGAGACCCAGTACTTC. Encoded protein: CASRDRGSETQYF.

This clonotype was counted between two and nine times. V and J are TRBV7-9 and TRBJ2-6; 11 bases fit TRBD1. CDR3 length equals 17 residues. The trim removed 5 bases at V and 3 bases at J, leaving 6 bases unmatched. In germline, CDR1 is SEHNR, CDR2 FQNEAQ (reference sequence). CDR3 residues: CASSPGQGARGANVLTF. For the CDR3, the DNA is TGTGCCAGCAGCCCCGGACAGGGGGCGCGTGGGGCCAACGTCCTGACTTTC.

This clonotype has just a few counts. The gene calls are TRBV7-9 and TRBJ2-3; possibly TRBD2 for D (5 bases). The CDR3 extends over 13 amino acids. Germline V CDR1 and CDR2: SEHNR, FQNEAQ (reference sequence). The V end was cut by 2 bases, the J end by 6 bases, with 9 bases between. CDR3 sequence reads: CASSLLRVDTQYF. The CDR3 bases are TGTGCCAGCAGCTTATTGAGGGTGGATACGCAGTATTTT.

The chain couples TRBV5-1 to TRBJ2-5, with TRBD1 matching 7 bases. The V gene's germline CDR1 is SGHRS and CDR2 YFSETQ. Trimming cost V 2 bases and J 9 bases; bases outside gene matches: 10. The CDR3 contains 14 residues. As DNA, the CDR3 is TGCGCCAGCAGCTTTCGGACAGGCCCTGGGGCCCAGTACTTC. This codes for CASSFRTGPGAQYF. Together with reference TRBV5-1 and TRBJ2-5, the CDR3 gives the full variable domain: KAGVTQTPRYLIKTRGQQVTLSCSPISGHRSVSWYQQTPGQGLQFLFEYFSETQRNKGNFPGRFSGRQFSNSRSEMNVSTLELGDSALYLCASSFRTGPGAQYFGPGTRLLVL.

As regards this clonotype: An end of the junction does not agree with germline; a read error may underlie this. The chain links TRBV6-1 to TRBJ1-1, with 7 bases matching TRBD1. The CDR3 runs 12 residues. Germline V gene data show CDR1 as MNHNS and CDR2 as SASEGT. The CDR3 sequence is CATSDRINEVFF. The CDR3 DNA is TGTGCCACCTCGGACAGGATAAATGAAGTTTTCTTT.

Only a few counts were recorded for this clonotype. V and J are TRBV14 and TRBJ2-7; 11 bases fit TRBD1. With 2 bases clipped from V and 6 bases from J, the junction kept 6 bases outside the gene matches. This CDR3 contains 15 residues. Germline loops: CDR1 SGHDN, CDR2 FVKESK. CDR3 coding DNA: TGTGCCAGCAGCCAACTGGACAGGGGGCGACCCGAGCAGTACTTC. Amino acid sequence: CASSQLDRGRPEQYF.

V gene TRBV4-3 combines with J gene TRBJ2-3; perhaps TRBD2 as D (6 bases). Germline CDR1 is LGHNA and CDR2 is YSLEER. This CDR3 has 16 residues. The V gene lost 1 base and the J gene lost 6 bases, with 17 bases spanning the gap. For the CDR3, the DNA is TGCGCCAGCAGCCAAGGGTCAGCCCGGAGGGCGGATACGCAGTATTTT. Encoded protein: CASSQGSARRADTQYF.

This clonotype was seen more than once but under ten times. The chain links TRBV7-9 to TRBJ1-3, with D unclear. This CDR3 has 13 residues. Trimming took 6 bases from V and 0 from J, leaving 6 bases between them. Germline V lookup: CDR1 SEHNR, CDR2 FQNEAQ (reference sequence). The CDR3 loop is CASRPASGNTIYF. The CDR3 DNA sequence: TGTGCCAGCAGACCAGCCTCTGGAAACACCATATATTTT.

In nucleotides, the CDR3 is TGTGCCAGCAGCCAAGACCGACGGGGAGAACCCTACGAGCAGTACTTC. Amino acids: CASSQDRRGEPYEQYF. The gene calls are TRBV4-2 and TRBJ2-7; TRBD2 might be the D (5 bases). This CDR3 spans 16 amino acids. V was shortened by 0 bases and J by 2 bases, with 14 bases between the two germline ends. Germline CDR1 and CDR2: LGHNA and YNFKEQ.

The genes are TRBV7-8 and TRBJ2-7, with TRBD2 matching 9 bases. Germline loops: CDR1 SGHVS, CDR2 FQNEAQ. The length of the CDR3 is 14 residues. V lost 5 bases, J lost 5 bases, and 7 bases stayed unmatched. CDR3 nucleotide sequence: TGTGCCAGCAGCCGGGCTAGCGGGATAGACGAGCAGTACTTC. This encodes CASSRASGIDEQYF.

The table lists this clonotype with a few counts. The chain couples TRBV29-1 to TRBJ2-1; D is unclear. The length of the CDR3 is 13 residues. Looked up from germline, CDR1 is SQVTM and CDR2 is ANQGSEA. The V and J ends lost 4 bases and 4 bases respectively, with 11 bases between them. CDR3 nucleotide sequence: TGCAGCGTTGTCGGGCTCCATTACAATGAGCAGTTCTTC. The encoded protein is CSVVGLHYNEQFF.